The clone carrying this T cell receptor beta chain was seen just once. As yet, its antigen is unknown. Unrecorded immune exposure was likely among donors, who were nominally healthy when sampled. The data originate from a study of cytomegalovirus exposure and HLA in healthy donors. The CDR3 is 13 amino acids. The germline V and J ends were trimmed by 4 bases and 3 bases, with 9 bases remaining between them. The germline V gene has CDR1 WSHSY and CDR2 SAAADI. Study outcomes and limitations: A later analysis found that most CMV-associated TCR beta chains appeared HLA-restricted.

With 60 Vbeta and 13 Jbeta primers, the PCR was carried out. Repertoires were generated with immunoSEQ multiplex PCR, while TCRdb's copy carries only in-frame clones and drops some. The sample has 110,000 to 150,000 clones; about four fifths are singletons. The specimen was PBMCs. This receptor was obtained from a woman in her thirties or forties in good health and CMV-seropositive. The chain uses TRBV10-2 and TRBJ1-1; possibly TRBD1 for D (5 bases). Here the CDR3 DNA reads TGCGCCAGCAGTGGCAGGGTCGACACTGAAGCTTTCTTT. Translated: CASSGRVDTEAFF.